Below are 23 T cell receptor beta chains sequenced from a single sample in a study of blood T cells in healthy people across ages. PCR was performed a second time for about 6 to 12 cycles using a sample-barcoded 5' primer and a J-beta primer mix. TCRdb recomputed calls from the 5' RACE reads with MiXCR, one row per CDR3 protein. The table has about a million distinct CDR3 sequences, 51% seen once. The specimen was blood. Receptors were obtained from a woman aged 60-70 years in good health.

This rearrangement joins TRBV7-8 to TRBJ2-7; 9 positions agree with TRBD2. V shed 4 bases, J shed 1 base, and the junction held 11 bases outside the gene matches. Germline values: CDR1 SGHVS, CDR2 FQNEAQ. The CDR3 extends over 17 amino acids. Here the CDR3 reads CASSSGGSGRISYEQYF. CDR3 DNA: TGTGCCAGCAGCTCCGGGGGCAGCGGGAGGATTTCCTACGAGCAGTACTTC.

This rearrangement joins TRBV5-8 to TRBJ1-1; a weak D match, TRBD1 (5 bases). The CDR3 runs 13 residues. Trimming cost V 6 bases and J 5 bases, with 14 bases left between them. Germline assignment: CDR1 SGHTS and CDR2 YDEGEE. CDR3 nucleotides: TGTGCCAGCACCATACTTGGGGGAACTGAAGCTTTCTTT. This encodes CASTILGGTEAFF.

This clonotype was seen only a few times. The chain links TRBV6-2 or TRBV6-3 to TRBJ2-7; unclear D gene. The CDR3 length is 12 residues. Germline CDR1 reads MNHEY; CDR2 reads SVGEGT. The V end lost 5 bases, the J end lost 6 bases, and 11 bases lay between the germline ends. CDR3 region: CASSMSGREQYF. DNA of the CDR3: TGTGCCAGCAGTATGTCGGGTCGCGAGCAGTACTTC.

This clonotype was picked up a small number of times. This chain connects TRBV27 to TRBJ1-2; 8 positions match TRBD1. V gave up 5 bases and J gave up 3 bases; unmatched junction bases: 14. CDR1 MNHEY and CDR2 SMNVEV come from the germline V gene (reference sequence). The CDR3 covers 17 residues. The CDR3 DNA is TGTGCCAGCAGTACCAGAGTTCGGGGGGGACAGGACTATGGCTACACCTTC. It specifies CASSTRVRGGQDYGYTF.

This clonotype was observed a few times. The rearrangement links TRBV11-2 to TRBJ2-7; 8 bases match TRBD2. Germline V gene sequence: CDR1 SGHAT, CDR2 FQNNGV. This CDR3 has 15 residues. V dropped 4 bases and J dropped 3; count of bases not matched to a gene: 8. For the CDR3, the DNA is TGTGCCAGCAGCTCGGGAGGGGAGAACCTCTACGAGCAGTACTTC. It codes for CASSSGGENLYEQYF.

J is TRBJ2-2 and V is TRBV28, with a tentative D call TRBD1 (6 bases). Germline V lookup: CDR1 MDHEN, CDR2 SYDVKM. Trimming pared 6 bases from V and 6 bases from J, leaving 17 bases between. CDR3 size: 15 residues. CDR3 DNA: TGTGCCAGCAGATCAACAGGGCAGGCTCCCGGGGAGCTGTTTTTT. This gives the protein CASRSTGQAPGELFF.

The chain couples TRBV27 to TRBJ2-1; D gene uncertain. This CDR3 comprises 13 residues. Germline CDR1 and CDR2: MNHEY and SMNVEV (reference sequence). V was pared by 5 bases and J by 6 bases, with 11 bases between. CDR3 protein: CASSIGWGNEQFF. DNA of the CDR3: TGTGCCAGCAGTATCGGGTGGGGCAATGAGCAGTTCTTC.

This clonotype was found many times. The rearrangement uses TRBV29-1 and TRBJ2-7; D is unresolved. The CDR3 is 13 residues long. V was pared by 4 bases and J by 7 bases, with 17 bases between. Germline V gives CDR1 SQVTM, CDR2 ANQGSEA. CDR3 bases: TGCAGCGTTGTGGAGCCGGCGCTTGGAGAGCAGTACTTC. This sequence encodes CSVVEPALGEQYF.

This clonotype was counted a few times. The chain is built from TRBV4-3 and TRBJ2-1; D gene uncertain. The germline CDR1 and CDR2 sequences are LGHNA and YSLEER. V was cut by 8 bases and J by 4 bases, with 9 bases left in between. The CDR3 has 12 amino acids. CDR3 residues: CASGYGYNEQFF. In DNA, the CDR3 is TGCGCCAGCGGTTACGGGTACAATGAGCAGTTCTTC.

The chain couples TRBV5-1 to TRBJ2-6; 7 bases map to TRBD1. V was clipped by 0 bases and J by 0 bases; unmatched bases: 6. Germline V gene sequence: CDR1 SGHRS, CDR2 YFSETQ. The CDR3 has 18 residues. CDR3 residues: CASSLEWGQISGANVLTF. The CDR3 DNA reads as TGCGCCAGCAGCTTGGAGTGGGGACAGATCTCTGGGGCCAACGTCCTGACTTTC.

This chain joins TRBV12-3 or TRBV12-4 and TRBJ1-5; D call uncertain. This CDR3 is 13 amino acids long. Trimming stripped 6 bases from V and 10 bases from J, with 16 bases between. CDR3 sequence reads: CASRKTSAGPQHF. The CDR3 nucleotides read TGTGCCAGCAGAAAAACCTCGGCTGGCCCCCAGCATTTT.

This clonotype was counted only a few times. The J gene is TRBJ2-5, the V gene TRBV6-5; 9 bases agree with TRBD1. The J call may be wrong; the DNA end is better matched by TRBJ2-7. The CDR3 contains 14 residues. The germline V gene encodes CDR1 MNHEY and CDR2 SVGAGI. The DNA of the CDR3 is TGTGCCAGCAGCACCGGGACAGGGTACTCCGAGCAGTACTTC. Translating gives CASSTGTGYSEQYF.

This clonotype was detected once. The rearrangement links TRBV20-1 to TRBJ2-1; D is undetermined. Germline CDR1 is DFQATT and CDR2 is SNEGSKA (reference sequence). The CDR3 runs to 12 residues. With 6 bases removed from V and 8 bases from J, the gap between germline ends came to 14 bases. CDR3 sequence (DNA): TGCAGTGCCCTTCCCGGAACCCATGAGCAGTTCTTC. Encoded protein: CSALPGTHEQFF.

The chain joins TRBV5-8 to TRBJ2-7, with D tentatively TRBD2 (6 bases). In germline, CDR1 is SGHTS, CDR2 YDEGEE. CDR3 length: 15 residues. The ends were cut back, 1 base at V and 0 bases at J, with 11 bases in the middle. The CDR3 region is CASSLPGESSYEQYF. The CDR3 DNA reads TGTGCCAGCAGCTTGCCGGGGGAAAGCTCCTACGAGCAGTACTTC.

The chain combines TRBV5-1 with TRBJ2-5; TRBD1 agrees at 10 bases. The J segment lost 3 bases and the V segment lost 4 bases, leaving 6 bases of the junction unmatched. Germline CDR1 and CDR2: SGHRS and YFSETQ. CDR3 length: 15 residues. The CDR3 here is CASSPGGTGEETQYF. CDR3 DNA: TGCGCCAGCAGCCCTGGTGGGACAGGGGAAGAGACCCAGTACTTC. Looking up the rest from reference TRBV5-1 and TRBJ2-5 gives the full variable domain: KAGVTQTPRYLIKTRGQQVTLSCSPISGHRSVSWYQQTPGQGLQFLFEYFSETQRNKGNFPGRFSGRQFSNSRSEMNVSTLELGDSALYLCASSPGGTGEETQYFGPGTRLLVL.

This clonotype was seen many times. The chain recombines TRBV12-3 or TRBV12-4 with TRBJ2-5; D is possibly TRBD2 (5 bases). The CDR3 loop spans 15 amino acids. Trimming took 5 bases from V and 11 from J, leaving 24 bases between them. The CDR3 sequence is CASSPQGSAQVPQYF. The CDR3 DNA is TGTGCCAGCAGTCCACAAGGTAGCGCGCAAGTTCCGCAGTACTTC.

This chain links TRBV20-1 with TRBJ2-4; D is ambiguous. The better agreement between TRBJ2-5 and the DNA end casts doubt on the J call. Germline V lookup: CDR1 DFQATT, CDR2 SNEGSKA (reference sequence). This CDR3 contains 13 residues. The CDR3 region is CSARADLGETQYF. The DNA of the CDR3 is TGCAGTGCTAGAGCTGACCTAGGAGAGACCCAGTACTTC.

This clonotype occurred a few times. The chain has TRBV20-1 and TRBJ2-6, with 9 bases fitting TRBD1. The V and J ends lost 3 bases and 0 bases, in that order; junction bases with no gene match: 6. Germline-derived CDR1 and CDR2 are DFQATT and SNEGSKA (reference sequence). The CDR3 has 17 amino acids. The CDR3 coding sequence is TGCAGTGCTAGTGCCGGGACAGGGATCTCTGGGGCCAACGTCCTGACTTTC. This codes for CSASAGTGISGANVLTF.

This clonotype appeared once. As the CDR3 is not closed by the conserved phenylalanine or tryptophan, this likely results from a read error. The chain recombines TRBV4-3 with TRBJ2-1, with 8 bases identical to TRBD1. CDR3 size: 16 residues. Germline CDR1 is LGHNA and CDR2 is YSLEER. V dropped 3 bases and J dropped 3; count of bases not matched to a gene: 7. CDR3 amino acids: CASSHPGQGDYNEQFV. CDR3 sequence (DNA): TGCGCCAGCAGCCATCCCGGACAGGGTGACTACAATGAGCAGTTCGTC.

With respect to this clonotype: A read error is possible here, since a much larger clone lies one base away. The CDR3 bases are TGTGCCAGCAGTTACGGGAGTACGCAGTATTTT. As protein: CASSYGSTQYF. This chain connects TRBV6-5 to TRBJ2-3; D is perhaps TRBD2 (5 bases). V was clipped by 2 bases and J by 8 bases, with 5 bases between them. CDR3 size: 11 residues. Germline V gene sequence: CDR1 MNHEY, CDR2 SVGAGI.

The chain couples TRBV24-1 to TRBJ2-5, with D possibly called TRBD1 or TRBD2 (5 bases each). Trimming removed 5 bases at V and 3 bases at J, with 9 bases between. Looked up from germline, CDR1 is KGHDR and CDR2 is SFDVKD. The CDR3 runs to 13 residues. DNA of the CDR3: TGTGCCACCAGTGGAGCGGACAAAGAGACCCAGTACTTC. Encoded protein: CATSGADKETQYF.

This clonotype has just one count. This chain links TRBV6-5 with TRBJ2-7; D is possibly TRBD2 (5 bases). V gave up 2 bases and J gave up 5 bases, with 16 bases separating them. The CDR3 loop spans 15 amino acids. CDR1 and CDR2 from the germline V gene are MNHEY and SVGAGI. The CDR3: CASSYISQFSDEQYF. CDR3 nucleotides: TGTGCCAGCAGTTACATTAGCCAGTTTAGCGACGAGCAGTACTTC.

The gene calls are TRBV29-1 and TRBJ1-5; tentatively, D is TRBD1 (5 bases). CDR1 is SQVTM and CDR2 is ANQGSEA in the germline V gene. There are 15 residues in the CDR3. V was cut by 6 bases and J by 6 bases, with 21 bases left in between. CDR3 sequence reads: CSVRDGTGGGQPQHF. CDR3 nucleotide sequence: TGCAGCGTCCGCGACGGGACCGGGGGTGGTCAGCCCCAGCATTTT.